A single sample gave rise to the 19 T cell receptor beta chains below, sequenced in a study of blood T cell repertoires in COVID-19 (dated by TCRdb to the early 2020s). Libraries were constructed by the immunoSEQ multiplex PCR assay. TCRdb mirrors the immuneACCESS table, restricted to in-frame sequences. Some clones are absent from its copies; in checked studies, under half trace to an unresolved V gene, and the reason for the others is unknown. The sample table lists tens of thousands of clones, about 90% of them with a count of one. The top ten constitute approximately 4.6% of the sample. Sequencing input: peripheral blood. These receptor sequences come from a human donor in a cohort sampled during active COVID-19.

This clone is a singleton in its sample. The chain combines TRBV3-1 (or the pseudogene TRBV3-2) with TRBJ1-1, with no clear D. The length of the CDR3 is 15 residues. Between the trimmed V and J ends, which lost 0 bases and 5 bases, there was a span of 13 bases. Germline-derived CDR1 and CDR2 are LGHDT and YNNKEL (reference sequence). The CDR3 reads CASSQDLVAGTEAFF. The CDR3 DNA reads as TGTGCCAGCAGCCAAGATTTGGTGGCGGGAACTGAAGCTTTCTTT.

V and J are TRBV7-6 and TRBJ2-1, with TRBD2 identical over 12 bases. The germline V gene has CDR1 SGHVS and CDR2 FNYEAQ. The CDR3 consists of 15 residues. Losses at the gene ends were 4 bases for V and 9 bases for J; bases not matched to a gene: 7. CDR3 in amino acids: CASSYGLAGFAEQFF. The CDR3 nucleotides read TGTGCCAGCAGCTACGGACTAGCGGGATTTGCTGAGCAGTTCTTC.

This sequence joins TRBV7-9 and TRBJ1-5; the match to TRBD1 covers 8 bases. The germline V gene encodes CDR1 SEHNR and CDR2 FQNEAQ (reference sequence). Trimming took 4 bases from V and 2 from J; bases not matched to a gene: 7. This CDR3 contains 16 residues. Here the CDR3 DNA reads TGTGCCAGCAGCTCCTCTGCGACAGGGGGCAATCAGCCCCAGCATTTT. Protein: CASSSSATGGNQPQHF.

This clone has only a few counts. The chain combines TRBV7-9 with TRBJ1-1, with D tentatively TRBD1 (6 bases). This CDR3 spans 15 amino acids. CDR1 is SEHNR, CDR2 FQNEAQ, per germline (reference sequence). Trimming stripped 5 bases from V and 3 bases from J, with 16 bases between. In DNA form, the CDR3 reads TGTGCCAGCAGCGCCGGGTCCGAGGGGGACACTGAAGCTTTCTTT. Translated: CASSAGSEGDTEAFF.

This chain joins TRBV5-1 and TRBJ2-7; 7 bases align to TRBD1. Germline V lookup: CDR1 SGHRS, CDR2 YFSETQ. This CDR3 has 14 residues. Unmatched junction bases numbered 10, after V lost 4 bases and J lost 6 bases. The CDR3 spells CASSAFDRVGEQYF. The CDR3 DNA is TGCGCCAGCAGCGCCTTTGACAGGGTTGGCGAGCAGTACTTC.

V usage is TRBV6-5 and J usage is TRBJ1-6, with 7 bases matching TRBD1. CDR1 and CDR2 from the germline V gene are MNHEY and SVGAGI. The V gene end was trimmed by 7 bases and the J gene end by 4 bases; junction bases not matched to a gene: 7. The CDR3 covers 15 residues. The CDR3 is CASTPGTAYNSPLHF. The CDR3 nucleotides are TGTGCCAGCACCCCCGGGACAGCTTATAATTCACCCCTCCACTTT.

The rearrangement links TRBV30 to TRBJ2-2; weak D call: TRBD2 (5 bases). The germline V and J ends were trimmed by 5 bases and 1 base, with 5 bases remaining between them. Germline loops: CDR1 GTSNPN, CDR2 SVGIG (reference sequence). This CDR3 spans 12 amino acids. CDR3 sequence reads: CAWRGNTGELFF. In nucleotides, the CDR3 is TGTGCCTGGCGGGGGAACACCGGGGAGCTGTTTTTT.

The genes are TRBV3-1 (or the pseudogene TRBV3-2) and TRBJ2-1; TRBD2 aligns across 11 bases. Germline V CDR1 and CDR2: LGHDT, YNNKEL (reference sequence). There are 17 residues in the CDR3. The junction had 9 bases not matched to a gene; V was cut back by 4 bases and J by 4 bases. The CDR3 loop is CASSRYSGTSGYNEQFF. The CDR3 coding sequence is TGTGCCAGCAGCCGATACTCCGGGACTAGCGGATACAATGAGCAGTTCTTC.

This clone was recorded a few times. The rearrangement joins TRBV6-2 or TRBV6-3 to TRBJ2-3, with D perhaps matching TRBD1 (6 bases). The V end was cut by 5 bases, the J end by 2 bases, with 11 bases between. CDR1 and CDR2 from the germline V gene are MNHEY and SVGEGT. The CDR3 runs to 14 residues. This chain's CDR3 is CASSQGRITDTQYF. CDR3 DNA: TGTGCCAGCAGTCAGGGGAGAATCACAGATACGCAGTATTTT.

The CDR3 coding sequence is TGTGCCAGCAGCTTAACTCAGGGGAGCGAAACTGAAGCTTTCTTT. The encoded protein is CASSLTQGSETEAFF. V is TRBV7-6 and J is TRBJ1-1; D possibly corresponds to TRBD1 (6 bases). This CDR3 has 15 residues. Germline V CDR1 and CDR2: SGHVS, FNYEAQ. V was pared by 2 bases and J by 5 bases, with 15 bases between. Combining the CDR3 with reference TRBV7-6 and TRBJ1-1 gives the whole variable domain GAGVSQSPRYKVTKRGQDVALRCDPISGHVSLYWYRQALGQGPEFLTYFNYEAQQDKSGLPNDRFSAERPEGSISTLTIQRTEQRDSAMYRCASSLTQGSETEAFFGQGTRLTVV.

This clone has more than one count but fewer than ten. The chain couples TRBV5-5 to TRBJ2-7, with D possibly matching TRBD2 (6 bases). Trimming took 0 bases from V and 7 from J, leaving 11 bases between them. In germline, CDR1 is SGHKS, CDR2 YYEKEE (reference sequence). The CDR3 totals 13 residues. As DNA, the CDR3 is TGTGCCAGCAGCTTGGTGGGGGGATGGGAGCAGTACTTC. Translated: CASSLVGGWEQYF.

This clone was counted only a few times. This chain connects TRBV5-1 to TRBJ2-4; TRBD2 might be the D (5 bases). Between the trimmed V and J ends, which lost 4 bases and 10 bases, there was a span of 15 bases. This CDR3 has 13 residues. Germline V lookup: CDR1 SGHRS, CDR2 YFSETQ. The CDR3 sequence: CASSRDNERIQYF. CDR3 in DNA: TGCGCCAGCAGCCGGGATAATGAGCGGATTCAGTACTTC. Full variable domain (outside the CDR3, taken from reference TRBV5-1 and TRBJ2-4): KAGVTQTPRYLIKTRGQQVTLSCSPISGHRSVSWYQQTPGQGLQFLFEYFSETQRNKGNFPGRFSGRQFSNSRSEMNVSTLELGDSALYLCASSRDNERIQYFGAGTRLSVL.

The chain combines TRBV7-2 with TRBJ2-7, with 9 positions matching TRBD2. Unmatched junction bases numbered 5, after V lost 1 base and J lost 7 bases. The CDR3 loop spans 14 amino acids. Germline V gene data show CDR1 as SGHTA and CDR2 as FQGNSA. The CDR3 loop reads CASSLGGGRGEQYF. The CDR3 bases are TGTGCCAGCAGCTTAGGCGGCGGGAGGGGTGAGCAGTACTTC.

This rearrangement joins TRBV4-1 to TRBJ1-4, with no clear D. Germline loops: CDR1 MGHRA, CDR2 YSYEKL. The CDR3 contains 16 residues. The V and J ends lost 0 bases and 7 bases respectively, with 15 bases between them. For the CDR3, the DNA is TGCGCCAGCAGCCAAGATGTCCCCCGGCGCGGTGAAAAACTGTTTTTT. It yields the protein CASSQDVPRRGEKLFF.

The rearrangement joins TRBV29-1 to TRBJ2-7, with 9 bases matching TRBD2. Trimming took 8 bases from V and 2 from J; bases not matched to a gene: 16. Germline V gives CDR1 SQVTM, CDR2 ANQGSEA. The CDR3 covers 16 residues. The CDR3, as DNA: TGCAGCATCACGGGGACTAGCAAGGGGGCGGCCTACGAGCAGTACTTC. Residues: CSITGTSKGAAYEQYF.

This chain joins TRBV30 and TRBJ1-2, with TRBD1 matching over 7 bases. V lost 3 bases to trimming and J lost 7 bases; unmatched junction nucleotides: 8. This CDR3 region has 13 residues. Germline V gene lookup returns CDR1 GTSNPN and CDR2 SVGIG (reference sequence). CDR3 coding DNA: TGTGCCTGGAGAGAAGACAGGGTGGGTGGCTACACCTTC. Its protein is CAWREDRVGGYTF.

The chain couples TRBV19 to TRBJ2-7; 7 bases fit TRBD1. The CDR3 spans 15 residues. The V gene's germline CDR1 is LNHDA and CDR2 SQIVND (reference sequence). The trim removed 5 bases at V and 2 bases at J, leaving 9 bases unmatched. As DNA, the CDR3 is TGTGCCAGTAGTTTTCAGGGGGAAGGGCCCTACGAGCAGTACTTC. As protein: CASSFQGEGPYEQYF. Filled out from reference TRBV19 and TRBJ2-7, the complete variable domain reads DGGITQSPKYLFRKEGQNVTLSCEQNLNHDAMYWYRQDPGQGLRLIYYSQIVNDFQKGDIAEGYSVSREKKESFPLTVTSAQKNPTAFYLCASSFQGEGPYEQYFGPGTRLTVT.

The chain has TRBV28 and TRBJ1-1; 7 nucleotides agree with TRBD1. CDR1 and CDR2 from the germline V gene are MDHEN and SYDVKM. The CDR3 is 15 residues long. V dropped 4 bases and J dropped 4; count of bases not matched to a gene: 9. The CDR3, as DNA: TGTGCCAGCAGTTCCAACAGACAGGGTGGCACTGAAGCTTTCTTT. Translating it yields CASSSNRQGGTEAFF.

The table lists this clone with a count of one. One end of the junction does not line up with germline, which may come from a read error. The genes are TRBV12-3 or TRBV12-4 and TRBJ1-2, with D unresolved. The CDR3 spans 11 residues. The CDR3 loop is CASSLRREIYF. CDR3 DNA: TGTGCCAGCAGTTTGAGGCGGGAAATATACTTC.